The source of this TCR beta chain is a study of blood T cell repertoires in COVID-19. Study-wide background: From the United States, Italy and Spain came samples of acute and convalescent COVID-19. PBMCs, B-cell-depleted T cells, or T cells were the source of the cDNA or gDNA that made up the material.

This clone was recorded once. Authors' methods: Quantification of nucleated cells was approximated via reference gene primer amplification. Profiling relied on immunoSEQ multiplex PCR, and the TCRdb table lists in-frame clones only, not all of them. V and J calls and clone size follow that table, whereas D and trimming were derived from the DNA. The table includes some 150,000 clones, approximately 87% detected once. The germline V and J ends were trimmed by 2 bases and 4 bases, with 25 bases remaining between them. CDR1 and CDR2 from the germline V gene are SGHDT and YYEEEE. This CDR3 comprises 19 residues.

The chain couples TRBV5-6 to TRBJ1-5; the D is unclear. The clonotype was recovered from a woman aged 45-59 years with active or convalescent COVID-19. Sequences were obtained from peripheral blood. This CDR3 reads CASSFGSSDSPGANQPQHF. The CDR3 bases are TGTGCCAGCAGCTTTGGTTCGTCCGATTCGCCGGGAGCGAATCAGCCCCAGCATTTT.